Many counts were recorded for the clone carrying this T cell receptor (beta chain). The antigen is undetermined. The record originates from a study of regulatory T cells in long-lasting Graves disease. As for the study in general: Persistent Graves' disease required over 5 years of antithyroid drugs and positive TSH receptor antibodies. Findings of the study overall: Relative to newly diagnosed Graves' patients, persistent ones had lower TCR diversity.

TCR beta libraries were built with iRepertoire HTBI primers and Arm-PCR of CDR3 regions. TCRdb recomputed calls from the multiplex PCR reads with MiXCR, one row per CDR3 protein. Among fewer than 600,000 distinct CDR3 sequences listed, 20% to 25% were seen once. The time point: persistent/refractory GD, antithyroid drugs over 5 years with positive TRAb. RNA extracted from PBMCs served as the sequencing template. The clonotype was recovered from a female donor with Graves disease. The sample consisted of peripheral blood mononuclear cells (PBMCs), taken when the disease was refractory, from a patient treated with antithyroid drugs.

CDR3 sequence: CASSLGDNASPLHF. Here the CDR3 DNA reads TGCGCCAGCAGCTTAGGGGATAACGCATCACCCCTCCACTTT. The J gene is TRBJ1-6, the V gene TRBV5-1; maybe TRBD1 (5 bases). The germline gives CDR1 SGHRS, CDR2 YFSETQ. The CDR3 loop spans 14 amino acids. V was pared by 2 bases and J by 10 bases, with 13 bases between.